This TCR beta chain was identified during a study of CD8 T cells in ankylosing spondylitis. Trimming removed 3 bases from V and 3 bases from J; junction bases left unmatched: 9. Germline CDR1 SGDLS, CDR2 YYNGEE. CDR3 length: 16 amino acids. This clonotype was seen repeatedly, ten times or more. With molecular barcodes, quantitative 5'-RACE was used to make the TCR beta libraries. From the 5' RACE reads, TCRdb called clonotypes with MiXCR, one entry per CDR3 protein. Found here are approximately 24,000 distinct CDR3 sequences, roughly 2.5% of them singletons; the top ten hold about 7.8%. The sequence came from a female donor with ankylosing spondylitis or in good health (not recorded which). V is TRBV9 and J is TRBJ2-7; TRBD1 matches 10 bases. The specimen sequenced was blood, either unsorted or a sorted T cell fraction (not recorded which). The DNA for the CDR3 is TGTGCCAGCAGCGAAGACGCCGGGACAGGGGACTACGAGCAGTACTTC. Its protein is CASSEDAGTGDYEQYF.